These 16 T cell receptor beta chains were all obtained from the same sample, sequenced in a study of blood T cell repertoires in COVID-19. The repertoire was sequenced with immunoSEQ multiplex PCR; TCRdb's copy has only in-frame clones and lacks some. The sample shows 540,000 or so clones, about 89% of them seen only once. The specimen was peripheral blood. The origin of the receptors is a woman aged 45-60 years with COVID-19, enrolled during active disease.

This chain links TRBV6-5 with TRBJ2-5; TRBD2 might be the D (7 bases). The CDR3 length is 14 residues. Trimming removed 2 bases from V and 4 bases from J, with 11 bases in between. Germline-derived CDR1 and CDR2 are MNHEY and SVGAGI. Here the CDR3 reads CASSYGGAIETQYF. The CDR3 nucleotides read TGTGCCAGCAGTTACGGGGGGGCCATAGAGACCCAGTACTTC.

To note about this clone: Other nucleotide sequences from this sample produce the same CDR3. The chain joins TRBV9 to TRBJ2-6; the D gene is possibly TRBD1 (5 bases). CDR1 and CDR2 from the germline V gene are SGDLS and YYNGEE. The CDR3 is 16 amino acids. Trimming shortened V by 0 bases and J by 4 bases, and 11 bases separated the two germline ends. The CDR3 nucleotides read TGTGCCAGCAGCGTAGCCGCTGGGGCCGGGGCCAACGTCCTGACTTTC. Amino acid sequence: CASSVAAGAGANVLTF.

CDR3 DNA sequence: TGTGCCAGCAGCCAAGAGTTGACAGTTGAAGCTTTCTTT. Amino acids: CASSQELTVEAFF. The V and J genes are TRBV14 and TRBJ1-1, with D possibly matching TRBD1 (5 bases). V was shortened by 0 bases and J by 7 bases, with 9 bases between the two germline ends. This CDR3 is 13 amino acids long. Germline-derived CDR1 and CDR2 are SGHDN and FVKESK.

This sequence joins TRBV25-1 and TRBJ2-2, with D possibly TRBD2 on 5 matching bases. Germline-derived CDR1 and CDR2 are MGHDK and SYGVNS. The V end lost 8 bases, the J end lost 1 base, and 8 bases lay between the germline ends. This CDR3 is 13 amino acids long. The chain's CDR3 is CASRDMNTGELFF. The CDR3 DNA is TGTGCCAGCCGGGATATGAACACCGGGGAGCTGTTTTTT.

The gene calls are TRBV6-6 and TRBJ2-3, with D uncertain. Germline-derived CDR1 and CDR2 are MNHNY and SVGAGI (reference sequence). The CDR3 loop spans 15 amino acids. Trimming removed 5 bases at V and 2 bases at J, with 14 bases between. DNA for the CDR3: TGTGCCAGCAGTCAACGTGTCTACGCCACAGATACGCAGTATTTT. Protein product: CASSQRVYATDTQYF.

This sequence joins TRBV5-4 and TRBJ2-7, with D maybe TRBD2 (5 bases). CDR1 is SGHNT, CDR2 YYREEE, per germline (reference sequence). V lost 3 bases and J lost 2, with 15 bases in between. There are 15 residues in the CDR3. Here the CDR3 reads CASSSGLGSTYEQYF. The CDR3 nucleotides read TGTGCCAGCAGCTCGGGGTTGGGGTCAACCTACGAGCAGTACTTC.

The CDR3 nucleotides are TGCGCCAGCAGCCAAGGCTCGGGACAGGGAGGCTACGAGCAGTACTTC. Translated: CASSQGSGQGGYEQYF. The chain recombines TRBV4-1 with TRBJ2-7; TRBD1 aligns across 9 bases. This CDR3 contains 16 residues. V shed 1 base and J 3 bases; nucleotides not matched to a gene: 7. Germline V gene sequence: CDR1 MGHRA, CDR2 YSYEKL.

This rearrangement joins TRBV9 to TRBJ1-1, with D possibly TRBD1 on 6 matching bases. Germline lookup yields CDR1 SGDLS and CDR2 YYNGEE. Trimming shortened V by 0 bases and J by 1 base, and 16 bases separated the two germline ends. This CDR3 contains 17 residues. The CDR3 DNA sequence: TGTGCCAGCAGCGTAGCAGGGAGAGGACAGCAGAACACTGAAGCTTTCTTT. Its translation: CASSVAGRGQQNTEAFF.

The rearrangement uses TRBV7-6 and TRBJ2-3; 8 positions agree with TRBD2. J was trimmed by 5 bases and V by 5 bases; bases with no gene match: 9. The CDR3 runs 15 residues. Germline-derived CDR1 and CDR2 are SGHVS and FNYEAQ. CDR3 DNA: TGTGCCAGCAGCATGAACCGGGGGGGCCAAGATACGCAGTATTTT. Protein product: CASSMNRGGQDTQYF.

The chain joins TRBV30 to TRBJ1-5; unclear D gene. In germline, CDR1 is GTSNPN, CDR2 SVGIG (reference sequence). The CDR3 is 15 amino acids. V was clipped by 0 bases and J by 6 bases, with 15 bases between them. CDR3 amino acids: CAWSVIKTPGQPQHF. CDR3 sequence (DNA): TGTGCCTGGAGTGTAATAAAGACCCCAGGTCAGCCCCAGCATTTT.

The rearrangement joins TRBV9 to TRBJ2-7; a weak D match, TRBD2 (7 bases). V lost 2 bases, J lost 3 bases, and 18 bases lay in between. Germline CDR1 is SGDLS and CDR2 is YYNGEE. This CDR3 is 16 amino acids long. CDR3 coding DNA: TGTGCCAGCAGCGTCGGGGGAGGGCAGGGGTTCTACGAGCAGTACTTC. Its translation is CASSVGGGQGFYEQYF. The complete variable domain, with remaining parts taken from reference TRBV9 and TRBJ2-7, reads DSGVTQTPKHLITATGQRVTLRCSPRSGDLSVYWYQQSLDQGLQFLIQYYNGEERAKGNILERFSAQQFPDLHSELNLSSLELGDSALYFCASSVGGGQGFYEQYFGPGTRLTVT.

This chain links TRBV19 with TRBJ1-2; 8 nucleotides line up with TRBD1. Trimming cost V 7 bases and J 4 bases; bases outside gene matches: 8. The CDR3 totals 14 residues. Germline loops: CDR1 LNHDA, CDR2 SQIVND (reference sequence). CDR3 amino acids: CASNVGQGPYGYTF. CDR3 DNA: TGTGCCAGTAACGTTGGACAGGGACCCTATGGCTACACCTTC. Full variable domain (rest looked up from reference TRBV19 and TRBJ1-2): DGGITQSPKYLFRKEGQNVTLSCEQNLNHDAMYWYRQDPGQGLRLIYYSQIVNDFQKGDIAEGYSVSREKKESFPLTVTSAQKNPTAFYLCASNVGQGPYGYTFGSGTRLTVV.

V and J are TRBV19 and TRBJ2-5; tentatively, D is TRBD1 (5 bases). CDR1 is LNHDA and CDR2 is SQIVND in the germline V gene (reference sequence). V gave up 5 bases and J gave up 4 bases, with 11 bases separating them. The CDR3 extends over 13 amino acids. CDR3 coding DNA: TGTGCCAGTAGTCTGGCTGGGGCAGAGACCCAGTACTTC. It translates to CASSLAGAETQYF.

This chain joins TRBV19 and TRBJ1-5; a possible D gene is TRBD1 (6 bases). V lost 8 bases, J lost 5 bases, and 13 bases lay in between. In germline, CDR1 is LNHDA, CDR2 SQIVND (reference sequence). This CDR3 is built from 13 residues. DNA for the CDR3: TGTGCCAGTTCACAGGGAATTCATCAGCCCCAGCATTTT. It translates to CASSQGIHQPQHF.

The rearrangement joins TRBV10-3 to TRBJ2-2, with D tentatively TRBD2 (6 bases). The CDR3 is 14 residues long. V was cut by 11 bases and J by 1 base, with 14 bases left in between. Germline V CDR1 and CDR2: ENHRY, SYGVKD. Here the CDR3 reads CAAGGTQNTGELFF. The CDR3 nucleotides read TGTGCCGCGGGCGGGACTCAGAACACCGGGGAGCTGTTTTTT.

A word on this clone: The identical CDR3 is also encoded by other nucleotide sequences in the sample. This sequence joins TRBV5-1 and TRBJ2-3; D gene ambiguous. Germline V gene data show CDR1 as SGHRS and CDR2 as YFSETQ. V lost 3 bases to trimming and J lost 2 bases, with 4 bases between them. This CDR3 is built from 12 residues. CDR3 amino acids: CASSSYTDTQYF. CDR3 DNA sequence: TGCGCCAGCAGCTCTTACACAGATACGCAGTATTTT.